A selection of T cell receptor beta chains follows, all from one sample in a study of cytomegalovirus exposure and HLA in healthy donors. Only in-frame clones appear in the TCRdb table, and some are missing; sequencing was by immunoSEQ multiplex PCR. This table has 84,000 or so clones, about three quarters appearing once. The sequenced sample was PBMCs. The source is a boy between 10 and 17 years old in good health and CMV-seronegative. Each CDR3 is given with its conserved first and last residue. The D gene is left open where the match is weak. The size of a clone is reported for some rows only, either as once, few or many, or as a class for expanded clones.

clone size: few
J gene: TRBJ1-2
V gene: TRBV6-6
D gene: TRBD1
CDR3 DNA: TGTGCCAGCAACTATCCCGACAGGGTGGGCTCCTATGGCTACACCTTC
CDR3 protein: CASNYPDRVGSYGYTF

clone size: few
J gene: TRBJ2-1
V gene: TRBV6-5
D gene: TRBD1
CDR3 DNA: TGTGCCAGCAGCCGGGACAGTAATGAGCAGTTCTTC
CDR3 protein: CASSRDSNEQFF

clone size: .
J gene: TRBJ2-1
V gene: TRBV19
D gene: .
CDR3 DNA: TGTGCCAGTACGAATCACAGGGTCGGCTCCTACAATGAGCAGTTCTTC
CDR3 protein: CASTNHRVGSYNEQFF

clone size: .
J gene: TRBJ2-3
V gene: TRBV27
D gene: .
CDR3 DNA: TGTGCCAGCAGTTTCGGGTCCCGGGATACGCAGTATTTT
CDR3 protein: CASSFGSRDTQYF

clone size: .
J gene: TRBJ1-5
V gene: TRBV7-9
D gene: TRBD1
CDR3 DNA: TGTGCCAGCAGCCTCGGGACAGCGAATCAGCCCCAGCATTTT
CDR3 protein: CASSLGTANQPQHF

clone size: .
J gene: TRBJ2-7
V gene: TRBV30
D gene: .
CDR3 DNA: TGTGCCTGGAGTGTACGTACAGGGCTGTACGAGCAGTACTTC
CDR3 protein: CAWSVRTGLYEQYF

clone size: .
J gene: TRBJ1-5
V gene: TRBV7-9
D gene: .
CDR3 DNA: TGTGCCAGCAGCCCAGACGGGGTGGCCCAGCATTTT
CDR3 protein: CASSPDGVAQHF

clone size: .
J gene: TRBJ1-1
V gene: TRBV30
D gene: .
CDR3 DNA: TGTGCCTTGAGGAGAGGCCCGGGCACTGAAGCTTTCTTT
CDR3 protein: CALRRGPGTEAFF

clone size: .
J gene: TRBJ2-3
V gene: TRBV1
D gene: .
CDR3 DNA: TGCACCAGCAGCCAAGGGGAGACTAGCGGGGTGGATACGCAGTATTTT
CDR3 protein: CTSSQGETSGVDTQYF

clone size: .
J gene: TRBJ1-2
V gene: TRBV7-8
D gene: .
CDR3 DNA: TGTGCCAGCATCCCCACCAGGGGAACCCCTAACTATGGCTACACCTTC
CDR3 protein: CASIPTRGTPNYGYTF

clone size: .
J gene: TRBJ1-3
V gene: TRBV5-1
D gene: TRBD1
CDR3 DNA: TGCGCCAGCAGCTTGGGACAGGGTCAGAGGACCATATATTTT
CDR3 protein: CASSLGQGQRTIYF

clone size: .
J gene: TRBJ2-1
V gene: TRBV15
D gene: TRBD2
CDR3 DNA: TGTGCCACCAGCACCGACTCTTTACTAGCGGGACGGGATGAGCAGTTCTTC
CDR3 protein: CATSTDSLLAGRDEQFF

clone size: .
J gene: TRBJ2-7
V gene: TRBV7-2
D gene: TRBD2
CDR3 DNA: TGTGCCAGCAGCTTAGATCGGGCTAGCGGGTACTACGAGCAGTACTTC
CDR3 protein: CASSLDRASGYYEQYF

clone size: few
J gene: TRBJ1-2
V gene: TRBV5-1
D gene: .
CDR3 DNA: TGCGCCAGCAGCAACACAGGAGGCTACACCTTC
CDR3 protein: CASSNTGGYTF

clone size: .
J gene: TRBJ2-4
V gene: TRBV28
D gene: TRBD1
CDR3 DNA: TGTGCCAGCAGTTCCCATACAGGGGGCGAGTCCAAAAACATTCAGTACTTC
CDR3 protein: CASSSHTGGESKNIQYF

clone size: once
J gene: TRBJ1-2
V gene: TRBV29-1
D gene: TRBD1
CDR3 DNA: TGCAGCCTCCGACAGGGTTCCTATGGCTACACCTTC
CDR3 protein: CSLRQGSYGYTF

clone size: few
J gene: TRBJ1-1
V gene: TRBV7-8
D gene: .
CDR3 DNA: TGTGCCAGCAGCTATACCGGGACAAGGAACACTGAAGCTTTCTTT
CDR3 protein: CASSYTGTRNTEAFF

clone size: .
J gene: TRBJ1-6
V gene: TRBV11-2
D gene: .
CDR3 DNA: TGTGCCAGCAGCTTAGGGGCGGGGGATTATTCACCCCTCCACTTT
CDR3 protein: CASSLGAGDYSPLHF

clone size: once
J gene: TRBJ2-7
V gene: TRBV19
D gene: TRBD1
CDR3 DNA: TGTGCCAGCGGACAGGGCCGGGAGCAGTACTTC
CDR3 protein: CASGQGREQYF

clone size: .
J gene: TRBJ2-7
V gene: TRBV7-8
D gene: .
CDR3 DNA: TGTGCCAGCAGTACAGGAGACACCTACGAGCAGTACTTC
CDR3 protein: CASSTGDTYEQYF

clone size: .
J gene: TRBJ2-7
V gene: TRBV27
D gene: TRBD2
CDR3 DNA: TGTGCCAGCAGTTTATCCGGGACTAGTCCCTACGAGCAGTACTTC
CDR3 protein: CASSLSGTSPYEQYF

clone size: .
J gene: TRBJ1-2
V gene: TRBV7-9
D gene: TRBD1
CDR3 DNA: TGTGCCAGCAACTCGGGACAGCTCTATGGCTACACCTTC
CDR3 protein: CASNSGQLYGYTF

clone size: .
J gene: TRBJ2-4
V gene: TRBV15
D gene: .
CDR3 DNA: TGTGCCACCAGTACCCGGGCCTCCACACCAGGGAACATTCAGTACTTC
CDR3 protein: CATSTRASTPGNIQYF

clone size: .
J gene: TRBJ1-5
V gene: TRBV30
D gene: TRBD1
CDR3 DNA: TGTGCCTGGAGTGCTAGGGGGCTCGGCAATCAGCCCCAGCATTTT
CDR3 protein: CAWSARGLGNQPQHF

clone size: few
J gene: TRBJ2-7
V gene: TRBV19
D gene: TRBD1
CDR3 DNA: TGTGCCAGTAGTGGAAGGACAGGGGGCCCCTACGAGCAGTACTTC
CDR3 protein: CASSGRTGGPYEQYF

clone size: once
J gene: TRBJ1-3
V gene: TRBV29-1
D gene: .
CDR3 DNA: TGCAGCGCCAGTCCGTCCGGGAAAGGGAACACCATATATTTT
CDR3 protein: CSASPSGKGNTIYF

clone size: .
J gene: TRBJ2-7
V gene: TRBV15
D gene: .
CDR3 DNA: TGTGCCACCAGCGCGGGACAGATAACCTACGAGCAGTACTTC
CDR3 protein: CATSAGQITYEQYF

clone size: .
J gene: TRBJ2-3
V gene: TRBV7-9
D gene: .
CDR3 DNA: TGTGCCAGCAGCTTTGAGACGCAGTATTTT
CDR3 protein: CASSFETQYF

clone size: .
J gene: TRBJ2-1
V gene: TRBV13
D gene: TRBD2
CDR3 DNA: TGTGCCAGCAGCCTAGGACTAGCGGGAGTGGGTAATGAGCAGTTCTTC
CDR3 protein: CASSLGLAGVGNEQFF

clone size: .
J gene: TRBJ1-5
V gene: TRBV2
D gene: .
CDR3 DNA: TGTGCCAGCAGGACCCATGGACTACAGCCCCAGCATTTT
CDR3 protein: CASRTHGLQPQHF

clone size: .
J gene: TRBJ2-1
V gene: TRBV5-1
D gene: .
CDR3 DNA: TGCGCCAGCAGCGAGGGCCCAGGCGATGAGCAGTTCTTC
CDR3 protein: CASSEGPGDEQFF

clone size: .
J gene: TRBJ1-1
V gene: TRBV13
D gene: TRBD1
CDR3 DNA: TGTGCCAGCTTGGACAGGGGGTTTACTGAAGCTTTCTTT
CDR3 protein: CASLDRGFTEAFF

clone size: .
J gene: TRBJ2-1
V gene: TRBV19
D gene: TRBD2
CDR3 DNA: TGTGCCAGTAGTATAATAGCGGGAGGGCCGAATGAGCAGTTCTTC
CDR3 protein: CASSIIAGGPNEQFF

clone size: .
J gene: TRBJ2-1
V gene: TRBV28
D gene: TRBD2
CDR3 DNA: TGTGCCAGCAGCCTAGCGGGAGGAGGCTACAATGAGCAGTTCTTC
CDR3 protein: CASSLAGGGYNEQFF

clone size: .
J gene: TRBJ2-1
V gene: TRBV7-3
D gene: TRBD2
CDR3 DNA: TGTGCCAGCAGCCTCCTCGGGACTAGCAGTGAGCAGTTCTTC
CDR3 protein: CASSLLGTSSEQFF

clone size: few
J gene: TRBJ2-3
V gene: TRBV7-9
D gene: .
CDR3 DNA: TGTGCCAGCAGCCTAACCCCAGGGGTTCGCACAGATACGCAGTATTTT
CDR3 protein: CASSLTPGVRTDTQYF

clone size: .
J gene: TRBJ2-7
V gene: TRBV7-2
D gene: .
CDR3 DNA: TGTGCCAGCAGCTTGGAAGACTATGTCTTTACCTACGAGCAGTACTTC
CDR3 protein: CASSLEDYVFTYEQYF

clone size: .
J gene: TRBJ2-7
V gene: TRBV4-1
D gene: .
CDR3 DNA: TGCGCCAGCAGCCAAGATCCTAACGGTTCATACGAGCAGTACTTC
CDR3 protein: CASSQDPNGSYEQYF

clone size: .
J gene: TRBJ2-1
V gene: TRBV10-3
D gene: TRBD2
CDR3 DNA: TGTGCCACCTCCCCGTCGAGTAGCGGGGGTGATGTAGAGCAGTTCTTC
CDR3 protein: CATSPSSSGGDVEQFF

clone size: .
J gene: TRBJ1-6
V gene: TRBV12-1
D gene: .
CDR3 DNA: TGTGCCAGCAGCGCTTGGGACAGGGTGGATTCACCCCTCCACTTT
CDR3 protein: CASSAWDRVDSPLHF

clone size: .
J gene: TRBJ1-4
V gene: TRBV5-6
D gene: .
CDR3 DNA: TGTGCCAGCAGCTTCGCAGGGCACAATGAAAAACTGTTTTTT
CDR3 protein: CASSFAGHNEKLFF

clone size: .
J gene: TRBJ1-5
V gene: TRBV6-6
D gene: .
CDR3 DNA: TGTGCCAGCAGAGCCGGGTCGCCGAACCATCAGCCCCAGCATTTT
CDR3 protein: CASRAGSPNHQPQHF